One and the same sample provided the 26 T cell receptor beta chains below, sequenced in a study of prognosis after radiotherapy for stage I lung cancer. Two-round multiplex PCR on genomic DNA was the method by which TCR beta CDR3 was amplified. Gene-specific TRBV and TRBJ primers were used in PCR round one. TCRdb redid the calling of the multiplex PCR reads with MiXCR, one entry per CDR3 protein. There are around 8,600 distinct CDR3 sequences in the sample; 60% to 80% occur only once, and 15% to 25% lies in the top ten. The specimen comprised PBMCs, sampled before or after stereotactic body radiation therapy (not recorded which). Receptor source: a donor over 45 with non-small cell lung cancer.

V usage is TRBV10-3 and J usage is TRBJ1-6; TRBD1 matches 7 bases. The length of the CDR3 is 14 residues. Germline V gene lookup returns CDR1 ENHRY and CDR2 SYGVKD. Trimming at V came to 2 bases and at J to 7 bases, leaving 2 bases not matched to a gene. CDR3 DNA: TGTGCCATCAGTGAGCAACAGGGGAATTCACCCCTCCACTTT. Its translation is CAISEQQGNSPLHF.

Written as DNA, the CDR3 is TGTGCCAGTAGGACTTCATCCACGTCACCCCTCCACTTT. It translates to CASRTSSTSPLHF. This rearrangement joins TRBV19 to TRBJ1-6; no clear D. The germline V gene encodes CDR1 LNHDA and CDR2 SQIVND (reference sequence). The CDR3 runs to 13 residues. V lost 6 bases and J lost 10, with 13 bases in between.

The rearrangement joins TRBV30 to TRBJ1-2; 7 bases fit TRBD1. The CDR3 length is 13 residues. V was pared by 0 bases and J by 8 bases, with 6 bases of the junction left unmatched. Germline CDR1 and CDR2: GTSNPN and SVGIG (reference sequence). The CDR3 sequence: CAWSVQGGDGYTF. In DNA, the CDR3 is TGTGCCTGGAGTGTACAAGGGGGCGACGGCTACACCTTC.

CDR3 DNA: TGTGCCAGCGGGTTACATCTACAGGGCTCGGCAGCTTTCTTT. This codes for CASGLHLQGSAAFF. V gene TRBV6-1 combines with J gene TRBJ1-1; maybe TRBD1 (6 bases). The CDR3 covers 14 residues. Between the trimmed V and J ends, which lost 8 bases and 10 bases, there was a span of 23 bases. Germline values: CDR1 MNHNS, CDR2 SASEGT.

This clonotype is labeled as medium-sized. CDR3 coding DNA: TGTGCCAGCAGCCGGGGTGGGAGTTCACCCCTCCACTTT. Protein sequence: CASSRGGSSPLHF. The chain carries TRBV14 and TRBJ1-6; the D is unclear. CDR3 length: 13 amino acids. Trimming left V 4 bases short and J 9 bases short, with 10 bases between. Germline V gene data show CDR1 as SGHDN and CDR2 as FVKESK.

In this sample, this clonotype turned up many times. The V gene is TRBV10-3, the J gene TRBJ2-5, with D perhaps assigned TRBD1 or TRBD2 (5 bases each). The CDR3 sequence is 16 residues long. V was pared by 0 bases and J by 1 base, with 12 bases between. Germline V CDR1 and CDR2: ENHRY, SYGVKD. The CDR3: CAISESGVRPQETQYF. As DNA, the CDR3 is TGTGCCATCAGTGAGTCGGGGGTACGGCCCCAAGAGACCCAGTACTTC.

The chain has TRBV12-3 or TRBV12-4 and TRBJ1-2; tentatively, D is TRBD1 (6 bases). The length of the CDR3 is 14 residues. With 5 bases removed from V and 7 bases from J, the gap between germline ends came to 17 bases. The CDR3, as DNA: TGTGCCAGCAGTCCTCAGGGGATTCCCATTGGCTACACCTTC. It translates to CASSPQGIPIGYTF.

The chain has TRBV11-2 and TRBJ2-2; 7 nucleotides agree with TRBD1. Unmatched junction bases numbered 5, after V lost 0 bases and J lost 1 base. CDR1 is SGHAT and CDR2 is FQNNGV in the germline V gene. The CDR3 runs 17 residues. The CDR3 protein is CASSLEVTGKNTGELFF. CDR3 in DNA: TGTGCCAGCAGCTTAGAAGTGACAGGGAAGAACACCGGGGAGCTGTTTTTT.

This clonotype is termed medium-sized. The chain recombines TRBV12-3 or TRBV12-4 with TRBJ2-3; TRBD2 matches 10 bases. V was pared by 6 bases and J by 0 bases, with 6 bases of the junction left unmatched. This CDR3 is 16 amino acids long. CDR3 DNA sequence: TGTGCCAGCAGCCGTACTAGCGGGGCTAGCACAGATACGCAGTATTTT. Its protein is CASSRTSGASTDTQYF.

A remark on this clonotype: A far more abundant clone sits one base away, making this likely a read error. The V call is TRBV6-8, the J call TRBJ1-2; D is ambiguous. There are 13 residues in the CDR3. The V and J ends lost 6 bases and 0 bases respectively, with 8 bases between them. The germline V gene encodes CDR1 MNHGY and CDR2 SAAAGT. CDR3 in amino acids: CASRTVPNYGYTF. The CDR3 bases are TGTGCCAGCAGAACAGTGCCTAACTATGGCTACACCTTC.

V and J are TRBV3-1 and TRBJ1-2; D is unresolved. This CDR3 has 17 amino acids. Germline V gene data show CDR1 as LGHDT and CDR2 as YNNKEL (reference sequence). V lost 2 bases and J 6 bases, leaving 22 bases between the germline ends. Here the CDR3 reads CASSQKGGGRRKDGYTF. The CDR3 DNA is TGTGCCAGCAGCCAAAAGGGTGGAGGCAGGAGGAAAGATGGCTACACCTTC.

The chain joins TRBV2 to TRBJ2-7; no reliable D call. Germline V lookup: CDR1 SNHLY, CDR2 FYNNEI. This CDR3 spans 10 amino acids. Trimming pared 8 bases from V and 3 bases from J, leaving 5 bases between. The CDR3 reads CASGNYEQYF. For the CDR3, the DNA is TGTGCCAGCGGAAACTACGAGCAGTACTTC.

This clonotype was seen ten or more times. This may arise from a read error, as a much more abundant clone is one base away. V is TRBV20-1 and J is TRBJ1-6; D uncertain. The CDR3 has 14 residues. Looked up from germline, CDR1 is DFQATT and CDR2 is SNEGSKA (reference sequence). CDR3 region: CSAREGHLDSPPHF. The CDR3 region has the DNA TGCAGTGCTAGGGAAGGGCATTTGGATTCACCCCCCCACTTT.

V is TRBV28 and J is TRBJ2-7; D is unresolved. CDR1 is MDHEN and CDR2 is SYDVKM in the germline V gene. The length of the CDR3 is 11 residues. The V gene lost 7 bases and the J gene lost 4 bases, with 8 bases spanning the gap. The CDR3 DNA follows: TGTGCCAGCATTTTCTCGTACGAGCAGTACTTC. Its translation is CASIFSYEQYF.

The V call is TRBV7-6, the J call TRBJ2-7; no definite D call. The V end lost 2 bases, the J end lost 5 bases, and 13 bases lay between the germline ends. The CDR3 runs 14 residues. CDR1 SGHVS and CDR2 FNYEAQ come from the germline V gene. CDR3 protein: CASSLSSGYNEQYF. For the CDR3, the DNA is TGTGCCAGCAGCTTAAGTTCTGGATACAACGAGCAGTACTTC.

The chain links TRBV6-2 or TRBV6-3 to TRBJ2-1; 7 bases match TRBD1. The germline V gene has CDR1 MNHEY and CDR2 SVGEGT. V lost 7 bases and J lost 7; bases outside the gene matches: 13. The CDR3 covers 15 residues. CDR3 sequence: CASTLAGGGRNEQFF. CDR3 in DNA: TGTGCCAGCACCCTCGCAGGGGGTGGACGGAATGAGCAGTTCTTC.

The CDR3 DNA follows: TGTGCCGCCAGCGCCCTGTCCTCCAATTCACCCCTCCACTTT. It encodes CAASALSSNSPLHF. The V gene is TRBV27, the J gene TRBJ1-6; the D is unclear. The germline V gene has CDR1 MNHEY and CDR2 SMNVEV (reference sequence). The CDR3 length is 14 residues. Trimming took off 11 bases at V and 7 bases at J, with 18 bases between the two ends.

This clonotype was counted ten times or more. V is TRBV29-1 and J is TRBJ1-1, with TRBD1 as a possible D gene (5 bases). Germline V gene data show CDR1 as SQVTM and CDR2 as ANQGSEA. Trimming left V 1 base short and J 6 bases short, with 21 bases between. The CDR3 is 16 amino acids. In DNA, the CDR3 is TGCAGCGTTGAAGGGGGGAGGGTCGGGGGGGAATCTGAAGCTTTCTTT. It yields the protein CSVEGGRVGGESEAFF.

The rearrangement joins TRBV12-3 or TRBV12-4 to TRBJ2-3; 9 bases are a match to TRBD2. This CDR3 contains 15 residues. J gave up 5 bases and V 3 bases, and 6 bases lay outside the gene matches. The CDR3: CASSFPSGVIDTQYF. Here the CDR3 DNA reads TGTGCCAGCAGTTTTCCTAGCGGGGTTATAGATACGCAGTATTTT.

The chain employs TRBV12-3 or TRBV12-4 and TRBJ2-2; D might be TRBD1 (6 bases). The CDR3 runs 15 residues. The germline V and J ends were trimmed by 1 base and 7 bases, with 13 bases remaining between them. The CDR3 coding sequence is TGTGCCAGCAGTTTAGGACAGGTTGGGGGCGGGGAGCTGTTTTTT. This codes for CASSLGQVGGGELFF.

By share, this clonotype ranks as medium-sized (0.01 to 0.1%). The V and J genes are TRBV19 and TRBJ2-7; D perhaps matches TRBD1 (5 bases). The CDR3 is 14 residues long. V lost 4 bases and J 6 bases, leaving 16 bases between the germline ends. Germline loops: CDR1 LNHDA, CDR2 SQIVND (reference sequence). The CDR3 loop reads CASSTQQGVGEQYF. CDR3 DNA: TGTGCCAGTAGTACCCAGCAGGGTGTGGGCGAGCAGTACTTC. Drawing the rest from reference TRBV19 and TRBJ2-7, the complete variable domain is DGGITQSPKYLFRKEGQNVTLSCEQNLNHDAMYWYRQDPGQGLRLIYYSQIVNDFQKGDIAEGYSVSREKKESFPLTVTSAQKNPTAFYLCASSTQQGVGEQYFGPGTRLTVT.

The sample holds many counts of this clonotype. V is TRBV4-1 and J is TRBJ2-7; 8 bases line up with TRBD2. The CDR3 spans 15 residues. V trimming: 6 bases; J trimming: 2 bases; junction bases outside the gene matches: 9. The germline V gene has CDR1 MGHRA and CDR2 YSYEKL. The CDR3 DNA reads TGCGCCAGCAGACAAAGCGGGAGCCCGACCTACGAGCAGTACTTC. Translated, it gives CASRQSGSPTYEQYF.

The gene calls are TRBV6-1 and TRBJ1-5; weak D call: TRBD1 (6 bases). The CDR3 runs 17 residues. Germline V gene lookup returns CDR1 MNHNS and CDR2 SASEGT. Trimming took off 5 bases at V and 1 base at J, with 18 bases between the two ends. For the CDR3, the DNA is TGTGCCAGCAGTCCAGCTATAGGGGGGAGGAGCAATCAGCCCCAGCATTTT. Translating gives CASSPAIGGRSNQPQHF.

This clonotype is medium-sized. J is TRBJ2-7 and V is TRBV20-1, with D perhaps matching TRBD1 or TRBD2 (6 bases each). The CDR3 contains 13 residues. CDR1 and CDR2 from the germline V gene are DFQATT and SNEGSKA (reference sequence). The V end lost 3 bases, the J end lost 4 bases, and 13 bases lay between the germline ends. DNA of the CDR3: TGCAGTGCTAGGGGACGGGGGCGTTACGAGCAGTACTTC. Its translation is CSARGRGRYEQYF.

By share, this clonotype ranks as medium-sized (0.01 to 0.1%). The chain is built from TRBV5-1 and TRBJ2-7; D gene uncertain. The CDR3 loop spans 11 amino acids. Between the trimmed V and J ends, which lost 0 bases and 6 bases, there was a span of 4 bases. Germline CDR1 SGHRS, CDR2 YFSETQ. The chain's CDR3 is CASSLEGEQYF. CDR3 coding DNA: TGCGCCAGCAGCTTGGAGGGCGAGCAGTACTTC.

This clonotype is labeled as medium-sized. CDR3: CAISGQGAQNEQFF. The CDR3 DNA follows: TGTGCCATCAGTGGACAGGGGGCGCAGAATGAGCAGTTCTTC. The J gene is TRBJ2-1, the V gene TRBV10-3; 10 bases align to TRBD1. This CDR3 is built from 14 residues. Trimming at V came to 4 bases and at J to 7 bases, leaving 4 bases not matched to a gene. Germline V gives CDR1 ENHRY, CDR2 SYGVKD.